This TCR beta chain was recorded in a study of CD8 T cells in Susac syndrome. When the RNA was reverse transcribed, random hexamers were used with an input of about 0.5 to 1 ug. One entry per CDR3 protein, called by TCRdb with MiXCR from the immunoSEQ multiplex PCR reads. The sample yields 130,000 or so distinct CDR3 sequences, 75% to 90% seen once. Germline V gene lookup returns CDR1 SGHTA and CDR2 FQGTGA. Trimming removed 4 bases from V and 1 base from J, with 13 bases in between. CDR3 length equals 15 residues. Sequencing input: CD8+ T cells from PBMCs. The sequence was obtained from a human donor with multiple sclerosis. This chain links TRBV7-3 with TRBJ1-1; the D gene is possibly TRBD1 (6 bases). The CDR3 is CASSWTGTRNTEAFF. The CDR3 nucleotides read TGTGCCAGCAGCTGGACCGGGACACGGAACACTGAAGCTTTCTTT.